These T cell receptor beta chains were read from a single sample in a study of blood T cell repertoires in COVID-19. The method was immunoSEQ multiplex PCR; TCRdb's version includes in-frame clones alone and lacks a portion of them. The data contain roughly 290,000 clones, 80% to 90% of them seen just once; the ten biggest clones take up approximately 4.2%. The sequencing sample was made of PBMCs or T cells enriched from blood (not recorded which). Every receptor here comes from a young woman who had recovered from COVID-19. The CDR3 runs from the conserved cysteine through the conserved F or W. The D gene is left open where the match is weak. Clone size is not always given. Where it is, it says once, few, many or a class for expanded clones.

CDR3,DNA,V,size,D,J,length
CASSQTDRGRSNSPLHF,TGCGCCAGCAGCCAGACAGACAGGGGCCGCAGCAATTCACCCCTCCACTTT,TRBV4-1,-,TRBD1,TRBJ1-6,17
CASSLAAGKVNEQFF,TGTGCCAGCAGCTTGGCGGCAGGTAAAGTCAATGAGCAGTTCTTC,TRBV5-4,-,-,TRBJ2-1,15
CASSPQLTGTGVGYTF,TGCGCCAGCAGCCCCCAATTAACCGGGACAGGGGTTGGCTACACCTTC,TRBV5-1,-,TRBD1,TRBJ1-2,16
CAWSDEGGTEAFF,TGTGCCTGGAGCGATGAAGGGGGCACTGAAGCTTTCTTT,TRBV30,-,-,TRBJ1-1,13
CASSLVSGQETQYF,TGTGCCAGCAGCTTAGTATCAGGCCAAGAGACCCAGTACTTC,TRBV7-9,-,-,TRBJ2-5,14
CASSPTSGRSYNEQFF,TGTGCCAGTAGTCCGACTAGCGGAAGGTCCTACAATGAGCAGTTCTTC,TRBV19,-,TRBD2,TRBJ2-1,16
CASSLWGENSPLHF,TGTGCCAGCAGTCTTTGGGGGGAGAATTCACCCCTCCACTTT,TRBV6-5,-,-,TRBJ1-6,14
CASSPQGTEAFF,TGTGCCAGCAGTCCGCAGGGCACTGAAGCTTTCTTT,TRBV12-3/TRBV12-4,-,-,TRBJ1-1,12
CASSESRLAGVDTQYF,TGCGCCAGCAGTGAGTCTAGACTAGCGGGAGTAGATACGCAGTATTTT,TRBV10-1,once,TRBD2,TRBJ2-3,16
CASSSAGQGARETQYF,TGTGCCAGCAGCTCCGCCGGGCAGGGGGCTCGAGAGACCCAGTACTTC,TRBV3-1/TRBV3-2,-,TRBD1,TRBJ2-5,16
CASSLGGGTAYNEQFF,TGTGCCAGCAGCTTAGGGGGCGGGACGGCCTACAATGAGCAGTTCTTC,TRBV7-8,-,-,TRBJ2-1,16
CASSLHGGSSYNEQFF,TGTGCCAGCAGTTTACACGGCGGGAGCTCCTACAATGAGCAGTTCTTC,TRBV28,once,TRBD2,TRBJ2-1,16
CASSTGGVNTEAFF,TGTGCCAGCAGCACAGGGGGGGTGAACACTGAAGCTTTCTTT,TRBV28,-,TRBD1,TRBJ1-1,14
CASSLTGSNGYTF,TGTGCCAGCAGCCTGACAGGGTCGAATGGCTACACCTTC,TRBV28,-,TRBD1,TRBJ1-2,13
CASSPKHGSYEQYF,TGTGCCAGCAGCCCGAAGCACGGTTCCTACGAGCAGTACTTC,TRBV7-9,-,-,TRBJ2-7,14
CASSTVEGAGKTGELFF,TGCGCCAGCAGTACAGTGGAAGGGGCTGGGAAGACCGGGGAGCTGTTTTTT,TRBV10-1,-,-,TRBJ2-2,17
CASSQNPGSTNEKLFF,TGCGCCAGCAGCCAAAACCCGGGGAGCACTAATGAAAAACTGTTTTTT,TRBV4-1,once,-,TRBJ1-4,16
CASSSIDRGVHGYTF,TGTGCCAGCAGCTCTATAGACAGGGGAGTTCATGGCTACACCTTC,TRBV13,-,TRBD1,TRBJ1-2,15
CASQGGGALEPQHF,TGTGCCTCACAGGGAGGGGGTGCGCTCGAGCCCCAGCATTTT,TRBV30,-,-,TRBJ1-5,14
CASRRAGGGTNEKLFF,TGTGCCAGCAGACGCGCAGGGGGAGGAACTAATGAAAAACTGTTTTTT,TRBV5-4,-,TRBD1,TRBJ1-4,16
CASSHEPGQKNTGELFF,TGCGCCAGCAGCCATGAACCGGGACAGAAGAACACCGGGGAGCTGTTTTTT,TRBV4-1,-,TRBD1,TRBJ2-2,17
CASSLAGTSGSRRTAPSYNEQFF,TGCGCCAGCAGCTTGGCCGGGACTAGCGGGAGCCGGAGAACTGCTCCTTCCTACAATGAGCAGTTCTTC,TRBV5-1,-,TRBD2,TRBJ2-1,23
CASSGGLAGYNEQFF,TGCGCCAGCAGCGGGGGACTAGCGGGGTACAATGAGCAGTTCTTC,TRBV5-1,-,TRBD2,TRBJ2-1,15
CAISVRTSGASNTGELFF,TGTGCCATCAGTGTGCGGACTAGCGGGGCTTCGAACACCGGGGAGCTGTTTTTT,TRBV10-3,-,TRBD2,TRBJ2-2,18
CASSRMGQTGELFF,TGTGCCAGCAGCCGAATGGGACAGACCGGGGAGCTGTTTTTT,TRBV3-1/TRBV3-2,-,TRBD1,TRBJ2-2,14
CASSPPARLSSYNEQFF,TGTGCCAGCAGTCCGCCGGCTAGGTTAAGCTCCTACAATGAGCAGTTCTTC,TRBV27,once,-,TRBJ2-1,17
CASSRDRGYQETQYF,TGTGCCAGCAGCCGGGACAGAGGGTACCAAGAGACCCAGTACTTC,TRBV2,-,TRBD1,TRBJ2-5,15
CASSLAGNTEAFF,TGCGCCAGCAGCTTGGCCGGGAACACTGAAGCTTTCTTT,TRBV5-1,-,-,TRBJ1-1,13
CASSPGQQETQYF,TGTGCCAGCAGCCCCGGACAGCAAGAGACCCAGTACTTC,TRBV7-9,-,-,TRBJ2-5,13
CASSYTGEQYF,TGTGCCAGCAGCTACACAGGCGAGCAGTACTTC,TRBV14,-,-,TRBJ2-7,11
CASSPGQGTDTQYF,TGTGCCAGCTCACCCGGGCAGGGTACAGATACGCAGTATTTT,TRBV18,-,-,TRBJ2-3,14
CATSPDRNYGYTF,TGTGCCACCAGTCCAGACAGGAACTATGGCTACACCTTC,TRBV15,-,-,TRBJ1-2,13
CASSLVTGQPQHF,TGTGCCAGCAGTTTAGTAACCGGGCAGCCCCAGCATTTT,TRBV28,-,-,TRBJ1-5,13
CASSSPGTGDYEQYF,TGTGCCAGCAGCTCCCCCGGGACAGGGGATTACGAGCAGTACTTC,TRBV5-6,-,TRBD1,TRBJ2-7,15
CASSILAGEGTQYF,TGTGCCAGCAGCATACTAGCGGGAGAGGGTACGCAGTATTTT,TRBV7-3,once,TRBD2,TRBJ2-3,14
CASSLDLWAGGPNEQFF,TGCGCCAGCAGCTTGGATCTGTGGGCAGGGGGACCCAATGAGCAGTTCTTC,TRBV5-1,-,TRBD1,TRBJ2-1,17
CAISGRQVNTGELFF,TGTGCCATCAGTGGACGGCAGGTTAACACCGGGGAGCTGTTTTTT,TRBV10-3,-,-,TRBJ2-2,15
CASSPGTSDYNEQFF,TGTGCCAGCAGTCCCGGGACTAGCGACTACAATGAGCAGTTCTTC,TRBV6-2/TRBV6-3,few,TRBD2,TRBJ2-1,15
CASIRTGDYGYTF,TGTGCCAGTATAAGGACAGGTGATTATGGCTACACCTTC,TRBV19,-,TRBD1,TRBJ1-2,13
CASSQTGRAKNIQYF,TGTGCCAGCAGCCAGACAGGGAGGGCCAAAAACATTCAGTACTTC,TRBV2,-,-,TRBJ2-4,15
CAWSPSAGTSGVVYNEQFF,TGTGCCTGGAGCCCTAGCGCCGGGACTAGCGGGGTAGTATACAATGAGCAGTTCTTC,TRBV30,-,TRBD2,TRBJ2-1,19
CASSRGTGTGLQETQYF,TGTGCCAGCAGCCGAGGAACTGGGACAGGTCTACAAGAGACCCAGTACTTC,TRBV7-8,-,TRBD1,TRBJ2-5,17
CASSLVWGQGQETQYF,TGTGCCAGCAGCTTGGTCTGGGGACAGGGGCAAGAGACCCAGTACTTC,TRBV5-6,-,TRBD1,TRBJ2-5,16
CASSSPPGRGYSNQPQHF,TGTGCCAGTAGTTCACCCCCTGGAAGGGGATATAGCAATCAGCCCCAGCATTTT,TRBV19,-,-,TRBJ1-5,18
CASSPRLLNTEAFF,TGTGCCAGCAGCCCCCGACTTCTGAACACTGAAGCTTTCTTT,TRBV7-9,-,-,TRBJ1-1,14
CASSYRRDRDNYGYTF,TGTGCCAGCAGTTACCGCCGGGACAGGGATAACTATGGCTACACCTTC,TRBV6-5,-,TRBD1,TRBJ1-2,16
CASSFTTSGSHNEQFF,TGCGCCAGCAGCTTTACGACTAGCGGGAGTCACAATGAGCAGTTCTTC,TRBV5-1,-,TRBD2,TRBJ2-1,16
CASSQDQGAQQPQHF,TGCGCCAGCAGCCAAGATCAAGGGGCGCAGCAGCCCCAGCATTTT,TRBV4-1,-,-,TRBJ1-5,15
CASSIPRARGTGELFF,TGTGCCAGTAGTATCCCCCGAGCCCGGGGGACCGGGGAGCTGTTTTTT,TRBV19,once,-,TRBJ2-2,16
CASSPQGEAFF,TGTGCCAGCAGCCCACAGGGGGAAGCTTTCTTT,TRBV2,-,TRBD1,TRBJ1-1,11
CAWNLGTDEKLFF,TGTGCCTGGAACTTAGGTACAGATGAAAAACTGTTTTTT,TRBV30,-,-,TRBJ1-4,13
CASSFFVGLAGGFSYNEQFF,TGTGCCAGCAGCTTCTTCGTTGGGCTAGCGGGGGGTTTCTCCTACAATGAGCAGTTCTTC,TRBV27,-,TRBD2,TRBJ2-1,20
CASSFSGRGPQPQHF,TGTGCCAGCAGTTTTTCCGGTAGGGGGCCTCAGCCCCAGCATTTT,TRBV27,-,TRBD1,TRBJ1-5,15